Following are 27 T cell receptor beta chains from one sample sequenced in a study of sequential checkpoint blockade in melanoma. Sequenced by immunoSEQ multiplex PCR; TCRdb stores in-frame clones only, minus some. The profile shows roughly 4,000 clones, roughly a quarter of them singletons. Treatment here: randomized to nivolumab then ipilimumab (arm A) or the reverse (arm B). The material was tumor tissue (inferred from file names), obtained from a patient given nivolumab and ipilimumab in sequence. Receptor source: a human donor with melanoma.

The CDR3 reads CASSYSGQGLDGYTF. In DNA form, the CDR3 reads TGTGCCAGCAGTTACTCTGGACAGGGGTTGGATGGCTACACCTTC. J is TRBJ1-2 and V is TRBV6-8; 9 nucleotides agree with TRBD1. The CDR3 is made up of 15 amino acids. Trimming cost V 0 bases and J 6 bases; bases outside gene matches: 5. Germline V gene sequence: CDR1 MNHGY, CDR2 SAAAGT.

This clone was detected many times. Here the CDR3 reads CASSFDGTMNTEAFF. The CDR3 nucleotides are TGTGCCAGCAGCTTCGACGGGACCATGAACACTGAAGCTTTCTTT. This chain links TRBV11-3 with TRBJ1-1, with D tentatively TRBD1 (5 bases). Germline CDR1 SGHNT, CDR2 YENEEA. Trimming stripped 3 bases from V and 0 bases from J, with 11 bases between. The CDR3 consists of 15 residues.

In nucleotides, the CDR3 is TGCAGCGTTGAAAGGAGGAATAATGAGCAGTTCTTC. Its protein is CSVERRNNEQFF. V and J are TRBV29-1 and TRBJ2-1; D perhaps matches TRBD2 (5 bases). The V and J ends lost 2 bases and 7 bases respectively, with 9 bases between them. The CDR3 contains 12 residues. Germline assignment: CDR1 SQVTM and CDR2 ANQGSEA.

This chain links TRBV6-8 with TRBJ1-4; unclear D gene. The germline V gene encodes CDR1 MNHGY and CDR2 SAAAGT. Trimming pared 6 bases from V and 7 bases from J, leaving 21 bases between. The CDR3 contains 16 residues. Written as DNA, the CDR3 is TGTGCCAGCAGGTACGGAGGACGGTCGGTGGGTGAAAAACTGTTTTTT. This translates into CASRYGGRSVGEKLFF.

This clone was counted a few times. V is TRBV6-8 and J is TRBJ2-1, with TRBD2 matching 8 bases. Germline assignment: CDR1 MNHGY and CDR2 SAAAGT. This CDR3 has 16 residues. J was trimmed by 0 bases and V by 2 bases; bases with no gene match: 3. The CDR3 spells CASSYRTSTSYNEQFF. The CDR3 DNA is TGTGCCAGCAGTTACAGGACTAGCACCTCCTACAATGAGCAGTTCTTC.

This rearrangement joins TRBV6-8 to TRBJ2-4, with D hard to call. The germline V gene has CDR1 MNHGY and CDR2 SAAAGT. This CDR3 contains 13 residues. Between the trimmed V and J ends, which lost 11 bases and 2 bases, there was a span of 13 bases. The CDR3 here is CAASNSPKNIQYF. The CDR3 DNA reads TGTGCCGCCTCCAACAGTCCCAAAAACATTCAGTACTTC.

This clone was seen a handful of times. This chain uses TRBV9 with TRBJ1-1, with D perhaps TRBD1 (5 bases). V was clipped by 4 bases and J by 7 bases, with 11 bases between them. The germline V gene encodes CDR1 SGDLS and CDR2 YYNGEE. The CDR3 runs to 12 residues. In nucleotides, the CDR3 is TGTGCCAGCAGCCCTGGGGGACTTGAAGCTTTCTTT. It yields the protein CASSPGGLEAFF.

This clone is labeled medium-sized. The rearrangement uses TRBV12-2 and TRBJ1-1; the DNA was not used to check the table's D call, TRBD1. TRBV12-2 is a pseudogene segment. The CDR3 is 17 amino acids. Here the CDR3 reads CASRTGDRHFMNTEAFF. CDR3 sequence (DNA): TGTGCCAGTCGAACCGGGGACAGGCACTTCATGAACACTGAAGCTTTCTTT.

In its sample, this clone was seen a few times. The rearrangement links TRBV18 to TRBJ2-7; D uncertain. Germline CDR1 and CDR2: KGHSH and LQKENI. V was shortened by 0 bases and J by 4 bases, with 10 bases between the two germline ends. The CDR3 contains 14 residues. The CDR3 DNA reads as TGTGCCAGCTCACCACCCTCCTCTAGATACGAGCAGTACTTC. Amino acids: CASSPPSSRYEQYF.

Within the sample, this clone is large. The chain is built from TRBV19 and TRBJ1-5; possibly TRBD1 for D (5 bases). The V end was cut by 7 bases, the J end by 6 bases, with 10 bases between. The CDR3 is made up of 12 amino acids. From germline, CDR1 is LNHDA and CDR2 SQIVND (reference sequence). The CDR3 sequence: CASTHGGQPQHF. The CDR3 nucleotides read TGTGCCAGTACCCACGGGGGTCAGCCCCAGCATTTT.

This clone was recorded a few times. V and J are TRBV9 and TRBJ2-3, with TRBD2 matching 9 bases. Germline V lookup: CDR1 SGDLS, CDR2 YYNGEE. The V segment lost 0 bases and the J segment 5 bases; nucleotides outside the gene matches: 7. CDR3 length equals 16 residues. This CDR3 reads CASSVVAGGPIDTQYF. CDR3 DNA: TGTGCCAGCAGCGTAGTTGCGGGGGGGCCAATAGATACGCAGTATTTT.

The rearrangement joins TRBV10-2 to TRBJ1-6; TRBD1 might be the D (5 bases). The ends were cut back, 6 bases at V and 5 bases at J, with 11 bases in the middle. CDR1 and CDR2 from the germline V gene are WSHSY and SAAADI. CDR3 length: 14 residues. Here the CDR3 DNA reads TGCGCCAGCAGAGATCCAGGGAATAATTCACCCCTCCACTTT. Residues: CASRDPGNNSPLHF.

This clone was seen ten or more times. The CDR3 DNA is TGTGCCAGCAGCTTAGACATACCTCGACCCGACACTGAAGCTTTCTTT. Its translation is CASSLDIPRPDTEAFF. V and J are TRBV11-3 and TRBJ1-1, with D hard to call. The CDR3 is 16 residues long. Trimming took 0 bases from V and 3 from J, leaving 14 bases between them. Looked up from germline, CDR1 is SGHNT and CDR2 is YENEEA.

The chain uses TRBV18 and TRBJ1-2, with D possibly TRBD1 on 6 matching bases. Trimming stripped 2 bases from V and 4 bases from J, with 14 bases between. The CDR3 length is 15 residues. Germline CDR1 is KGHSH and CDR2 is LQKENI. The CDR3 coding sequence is TGTGCCAGCTCACCAGAGGGACAAGGACTCTATGGCTACACCTTC. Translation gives CASSPEGQGLYGYTF.

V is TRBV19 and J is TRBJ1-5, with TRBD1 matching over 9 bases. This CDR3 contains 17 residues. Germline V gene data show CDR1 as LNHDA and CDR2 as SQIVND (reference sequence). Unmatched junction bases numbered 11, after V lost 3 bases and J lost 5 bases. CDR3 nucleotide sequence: TGTGCCAGTAGTATTACTCGGGGACAGGGAGGAGATCAGCCCCAGCATTTT. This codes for CASSITRGQGGDQPQHF.

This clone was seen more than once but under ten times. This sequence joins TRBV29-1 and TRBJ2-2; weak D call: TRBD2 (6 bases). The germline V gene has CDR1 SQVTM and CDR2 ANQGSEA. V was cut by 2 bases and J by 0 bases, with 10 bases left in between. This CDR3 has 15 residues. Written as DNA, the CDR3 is TGCAGCGTTGAACCCGGGACTTCGAACACCGGGGAGCTGTTTTTT. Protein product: CSVEPGTSNTGELFF.

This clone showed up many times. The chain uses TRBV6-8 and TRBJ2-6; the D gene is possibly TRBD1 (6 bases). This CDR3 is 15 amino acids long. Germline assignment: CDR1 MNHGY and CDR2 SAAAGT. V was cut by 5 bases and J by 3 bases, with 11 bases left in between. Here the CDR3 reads CASSPGEYGANVLTF. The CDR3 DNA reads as TGTGCCAGCAGTCCAGGGGAGTATGGGGCCAACGTCCTGACTTTC.

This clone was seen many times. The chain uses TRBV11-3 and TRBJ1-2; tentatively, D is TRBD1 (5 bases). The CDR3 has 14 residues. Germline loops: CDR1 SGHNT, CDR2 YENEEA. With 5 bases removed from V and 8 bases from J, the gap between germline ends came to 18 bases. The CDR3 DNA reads TGTGCCAGCAGCGGAGGGGTCGGCGTAGGCGGCTACACCTTC. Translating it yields CASSGGVGVGGYTF.

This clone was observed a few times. CDR3 nucleotides: TGTGCCAGCAGTGCCCGGACAGGACTCCATTCACCCCTCCACTTT. Translating gives CASSARTGLHSPLHF. The V call is TRBV6-8, the J call TRBJ1-6; 7 bases align to TRBD1. J gave up 8 bases and V 5 bases, and 9 bases lay outside the gene matches. The CDR3 spans 15 residues. CDR1 and CDR2 from the germline V gene are MNHGY and SAAAGT.

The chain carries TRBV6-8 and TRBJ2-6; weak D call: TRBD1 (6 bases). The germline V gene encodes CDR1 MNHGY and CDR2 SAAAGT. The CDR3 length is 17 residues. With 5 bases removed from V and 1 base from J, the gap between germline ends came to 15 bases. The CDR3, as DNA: TGTGCCAGCAGTGGACCGAATACAGGGTCTGGGGCCAACGTCCTGACTTTC. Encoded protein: CASSGPNTGSGANVLTF.

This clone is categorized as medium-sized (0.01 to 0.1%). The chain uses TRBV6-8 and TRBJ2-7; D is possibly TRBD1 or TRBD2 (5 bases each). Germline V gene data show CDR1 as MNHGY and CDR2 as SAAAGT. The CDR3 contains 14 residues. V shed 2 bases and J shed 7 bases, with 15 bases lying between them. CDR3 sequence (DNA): TGTGCCAGCAGTTACGAGGGACGGATTTTAGAGCAGTACTTC. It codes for CASSYEGRILEQYF.

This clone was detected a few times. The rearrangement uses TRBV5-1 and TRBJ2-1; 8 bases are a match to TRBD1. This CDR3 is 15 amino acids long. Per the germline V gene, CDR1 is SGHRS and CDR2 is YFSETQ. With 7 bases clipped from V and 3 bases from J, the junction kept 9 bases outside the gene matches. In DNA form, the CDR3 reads TGCGCCAGCTCCCCCGGGGGACAGGACTACAATGAGCAGTTCTTC. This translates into CASSPGGQDYNEQFF. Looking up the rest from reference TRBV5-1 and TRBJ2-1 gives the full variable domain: KAGVTQTPRYLIKTRGQQVTLSCSPISGHRSVSWYQQTPGQGLQFLFEYFSETQRNKGNFPGRFSGRQFSNSRSEMNVSTLELGDSALYLCASSPGGQDYNEQFFGPGTRLTVL.

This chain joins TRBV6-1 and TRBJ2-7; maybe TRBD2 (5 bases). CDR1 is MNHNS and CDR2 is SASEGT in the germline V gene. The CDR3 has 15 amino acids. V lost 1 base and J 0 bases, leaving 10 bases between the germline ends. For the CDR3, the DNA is TGTGCCAGCAGTGAAGAAATAGGGAGCTCCTACGAGCAGTACTTC. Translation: CASSEEIGSSYEQYF.

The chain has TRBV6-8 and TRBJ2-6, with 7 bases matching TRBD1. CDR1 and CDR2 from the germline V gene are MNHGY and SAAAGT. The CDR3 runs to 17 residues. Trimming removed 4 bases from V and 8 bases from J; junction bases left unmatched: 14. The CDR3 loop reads CASSSWDSLSGSNVLTF. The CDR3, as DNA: TGTGCCAGCAGTTCCTGGGACAGCCTATCGGGGTCCAACGTCCTGACTTTC.

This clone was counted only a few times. This CDR3 reads CASSLDRGHTEAFF. Here the CDR3 DNA reads TGTGCCAGCAGCTTGGACAGGGGGCACACTGAAGCTTTCTTT. This rearrangement joins TRBV11-3 to TRBJ1-1, with TRBD1 matching 11 bases. The V and J ends lost 3 bases and 3 bases, in that order; junction bases with no gene match: 0. The germline V gene encodes CDR1 SGHNT and CDR2 YENEEA. This CDR3 is built from 14 residues.

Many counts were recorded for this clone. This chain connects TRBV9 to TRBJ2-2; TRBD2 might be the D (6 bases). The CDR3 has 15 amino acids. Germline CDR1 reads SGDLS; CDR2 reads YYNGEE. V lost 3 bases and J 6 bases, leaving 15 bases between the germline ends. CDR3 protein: CASSGGAGWSGELFF. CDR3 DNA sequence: TGTGCCAGCAGCGGTGGGGCGGGATGGTCCGGGGAGCTGTTTTTT.

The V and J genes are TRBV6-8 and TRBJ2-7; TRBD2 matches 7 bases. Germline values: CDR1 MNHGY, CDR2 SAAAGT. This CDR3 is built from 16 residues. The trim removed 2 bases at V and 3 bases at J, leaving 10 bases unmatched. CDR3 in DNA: TGTGCCAGCAGTTACACGGCGGTAGCGGGTAACTACGAGCAGTACTTC. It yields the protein CASSYTAVAGNYEQYF.